These 20 T cell receptor beta chains share one sample of origin, sequenced in a study of T cells in Graves' hyperthyroidism and ophthalmopathy. TCR beta CDR3 regions were amplified from RNA transcripts. The TCR CDR3 was amplified in a first-round RT-PCR using the HTBI primer set. A single record per CDR3 protein comes from TCRdb applying MiXCR to the multiplex PCR reads. The table shows hundreds of thousands of distinct CDR3 sequences, with 12% to 15% occurring only once. The material sequenced was blood. These receptors were collected from a woman under 30 with Graves' hyperthyroidism.

This clonotype was seen repeatedly, ten times or more. The chain couples TRBV28 to TRBJ2-5; D remains unclear. V was shortened by 10 bases and J by 5 bases, with 8 bases between the two germline ends. There are 10 residues in the CDR3. Germline assignment: CDR1 MDHEN and CDR2 SYDVKM. CDR3 DNA: TGTGCCACCACTAAGGAGACCCAGTACTTC. Protein sequence: CATTKETQYF.

DNA of the CDR3: TGTGCCGGGGGGGCTGGGGCCAACGTCCTGACTTTC. It specifies CAGGAGANVLTF. The rearrangement links TRBV30 to TRBJ2-6; 7 nucleotides line up with TRBD2. Per germline, CDR1 GTSNPN and CDR2 SVGIG (reference sequence). After removal of 8 bases from V and 2 bases from J, the junction contained 0 bases not matched to a gene. CDR3 length equals 12 residues.

The chain links TRBV5-4 to TRBJ1-1, with TRBD1 as a possible D gene (5 bases). CDR3 length: 16 residues. Trimming stripped 5 bases from V and 0 bases from J, with 17 bases between. The germline gives CDR1 SGHNT, CDR2 YYREEE (reference sequence). The CDR3 protein is CASRSKPGYMNTEAFF. The DNA of the CDR3 is TGTGCCAGCAGATCTAAACCAGGGTACATGAACACTGAAGCTTTCTTT.

This clonotype was counted at least ten times. This chain links TRBV11-3 with TRBJ2-7, with TRBD2 matching over 9 bases. The germline V gene has CDR1 SGHNT and CDR2 YENEEA. J lost 3 bases, V lost 4 bases, and 7 bases had no gene match. The CDR3 sequence is 15 residues long. CDR3 sequence reads: CASSWGLAGNYEQYF. CDR3 DNA sequence: TGTGCCAGCAGCTGGGGGCTAGCGGGAAACTACGAGCAGTACTTC.

This clonotype has a handful of counts. V gene TRBV5-6 combines with J gene TRBJ1-2; D is uncertain. The CDR3 sequence is 12 residues long. The germline gives CDR1 SGHDT, CDR2 YYEEEE. V lost 4 bases, J lost 9 bases, and 13 bases lay in between. This CDR3 reads CASSVIPARYTF. CDR3 nucleotide sequence: TGTGCCAGCAGCGTCATCCCGGCGCGCTACACCTTC.

This clonotype was seen ten or more times. The gene calls are TRBV11-3 and TRBJ2-3; tentative D call: TRBD2 (6 bases). The CDR3 spans 13 residues. Trimming took 7 bases from V and 2 from J, leaving 10 bases between them. Germline V lookup: CDR1 SGHNT, CDR2 YENEEA. The CDR3 bases are TGTGCCAGCACTAGCGCCACCACAGATACGCAGTATTTT. Translation: CASTSATTDTQYF.

There are many counts of this clonotype. This chain connects TRBV11-2 to TRBJ2-1; 9 bases are a match to TRBD2. V shed 2 bases, J shed 2 bases, and the junction held 7 bases outside the gene matches. The CDR3 extends over 17 amino acids. The germline V gene encodes CDR1 SGHAT and CDR2 FQNNGV. CDR3 in amino acids: CASSLRGAGGTYNEQFF. The CDR3, as DNA: TGTGCCAGCAGCTTAAGGGGAGCGGGAGGAACCTACAATGAGCAGTTCTTC.

The V call is TRBV30, the J call TRBJ1-6; D remains unclear. Trimming removed 4 bases from V and 9 bases from J, with 10 bases in between. The V gene's germline CDR1 is GTSNPN and CDR2 SVGIG (reference sequence). CDR3 size: 12 residues. Here the CDR3 DNA reads TGTGCCTGGAATCGGATTCTTTCACCCCTCCACTTT. As protein: CAWNRILSPLHF.

This clonotype has ten or more counts. The chain combines TRBV30 with TRBJ1-2; D not certain. CDR3 size: 12 residues. The V gene's germline CDR1 is GTSNPN and CDR2 SVGIG (reference sequence). The V end lost 4 bases, the J end lost 7 bases, and 13 bases lay between the germline ends. The CDR3: CAWTRGISGYTF. For the CDR3, the DNA is TGTGCCTGGACCCGAGGGATCTCTGGCTACACCTTC.

This rearrangement joins TRBV7-2 to TRBJ1-6, with a possible D match to TRBD1 (6 bases). The CDR3 extends over 19 amino acids. V lost 1 base and J 4 bases, leaving 20 bases between the germline ends. The V gene's germline CDR1 is SGHTA and CDR2 FQGNSA. CDR3: CASSLDPFTDTGYNSPLHF. CDR3 DNA: TGTGCCAGCAGCTTAGACCCCTTTACAGATACAGGGTATAATTCACCCCTCCACTTT.

Concerning this clonotype: A much larger clone sits a single nucleotide away, making a read error possible. The chain carries TRBV11-3 and TRBJ2-1; TRBD2 agrees at 14 bases. Germline trimming cut 5 bases from V and 6 bases from J; bases unmatched to any gene: 21. The CDR3 totals 21 residues. The germline V gene has CDR1 SGHNT and CDR2 YENEEA. Written as DNA, the CDR3 is TGTGCCAGCAGCCTTTTACGGTCCGGGACTAGCGGGAGAGGACTGCTCAATGAGCAGTTCTTC. The encoded protein is CASSLLRSGTSGRGLLNEQFF.

This clonotype occurred many times. The CDR3 is CASSYRRGNTEAFF. CDR3 bases: TGTGCCAGCAGTTACAGACGGGGGAACACTGAAGCTTTCTTT. This sequence joins TRBV6-5 and TRBJ1-1, with D uncertain. Germline-derived CDR1 and CDR2 are MNHEY and SVGAGI. The V and J ends lost 2 bases and 1 base respectively, with 8 bases between them. This CDR3 is built from 14 residues.

This clonotype turned up a few times. CDR3 sequence reads: CASSYSRQGTGYTF. Here the CDR3 DNA reads TGTGCCAGCAGTTACTCCCGACAGGGGACTGGCTACACCTTC. The chain uses TRBV6-2 or TRBV6-3 and TRBJ1-2, with 8 bases lining up with TRBD1. Germline trimming cut 0 bases from V and 7 bases from J; bases unmatched to any gene: 4. The CDR3 contains 14 residues. Germline V gene lookup returns CDR1 MNHEY and CDR2 SVGEGT.

CDR3 loop: CASSLDGGVVGRFF. CDR3 coding DNA: TGTGCCAGCAGCTTAGATGGCGGGGTAGTTGGGCGGTTCTTC. The chain uses TRBV7-9 and TRBJ2-1, with a tentative D call TRBD2 (6 bases). With 1 base removed from V and 15 bases from J, the gap between germline ends came to 19 bases. CDR1 SEHNR and CDR2 FQNEAQ come from the germline V gene (reference sequence). This CDR3 spans 14 amino acids.

With regard to this clonotype: A much more abundant neighbour one base away suggests this may be a read error. This chain connects TRBV2 to TRBJ2-7; 7 bases map to TRBD2. Germline V CDR1 and CDR2: SNHLY, FYNNEI. The V segment lost 11 bases and the J segment 0 bases; nucleotides outside the gene matches: 10. The CDR3 length is 14 residues. CDR3 protein: CAGLQGGDSYEQYF. CDR3 sequence (DNA): TGTGCCGGCCTTCAGGGAGGGGACTCCTACGAGCAGTACTTC.

This chain uses TRBV29-1 with TRBJ2-5; 8 nucleotides agree with TRBD2. The ends lost 4 bases at V and 5 bases at J; junction bases unmatched: 3. This CDR3 spans 12 amino acids. Germline V CDR1 and CDR2: SQVTM, ANQGSEA. CDR3 coding DNA: TGCAGCGTTGCAGCGGGAGCGGAGACCCAGTACTTC. As protein: CSVAAGAETQYF.

This clonotype was recorded at least ten times. The chain carries TRBV20-1 and TRBJ2-7; D gene uncertain. The CDR3 length is 12 residues. Trimming left V 3 bases short and J 1 base short, with 7 bases between. Germline V gives CDR1 DFQATT, CDR2 SNEGSKA (reference sequence). CDR3 coding DNA: TGCAGTGCTAGGATGCATTCCTACGAGCAGTACTTC. Translated: CSARMHSYEQYF.

Turning to this clonotype: It may be a read error: a sequence one base away is much more abundant. The J gene is TRBJ1-1, the V gene TRBV6-1; D not certain. Germline CDR1 reads MNHNS; CDR2 reads SASEGT. The ends were cut back, 3 bases at V and 8 bases at J, with 16 bases in the middle. This CDR3 is built from 14 residues. The CDR3 spells CASSDEKESVEAFF. CDR3 DNA: TGTGCCAGCAGTGATGAAAAAGAGAGCGTCGAAGCTTTCTTT.

This clonotype showed up just a few times. The chain recombines TRBV19 with TRBJ2-3; 7 bases are shared with TRBD2. V shed 6 bases and J 8 bases; nucleotides not matched to a gene: 17. Germline assignment: CDR1 LNHDA and CDR2 SQIVND (reference sequence). The CDR3 is 16 residues long. This chain's CDR3 is CASSLVGSGGGRTQYF. In DNA form, the CDR3 reads TGTGCCAGTAGCTTAGTCGGATCGGGAGGAGGGCGTACGCAGTATTTT.

With regard to this clonotype: An end of the junction does not agree with germline; a read error may underlie this. V gene TRBV12-5 combines with J gene TRBJ2-1, with 11 bases matching TRBD1. This CDR3 contains 15 residues. CDR1 and CDR2 from the germline V gene are LGHNT and FRNRAP. As DNA, the CDR3 is TGTGTTAGTGGTCCGGGACAGGGGGCCTACAATGAGCAGTTCTTC. As protein: CVSGPGQGAYNEQFF.